This TCR beta chain was captured in a study of T cell responses to AZD1222 COVID-19 vaccine. For the study at large: Second doses at about 4 or about 12 weeks were pooled. Study findings and constraints: Vaccine-related CD4 TCRs covered spike, predominating at 160-218 and 743-854. Donors in the cohort were predominantly white British and more often female, and clonal diversity was possibly underestimated.

Trimming removed 1 base at V and 8 bases at J, with 8 bases between. Germline loops: CDR1 SGHAT, CDR2 FQNNGV. The CDR3 extends over 13 amino acids. This clone is a singleton in its sample. Antigen unknown. Sequenced by immunoSEQ multiplex PCR; TCRdb stores in-frame clones only, minus some. The sample holds around 100,000 clones, approximately 89% seen once. The chain links TRBV11-2 to TRBJ1-4; D gene ambiguous. The receptor's source is an adult in good health. This specimen consisted of peripheral blood, obtained on day 0 of AZD1222 vaccination. The CDR3 spells CASSLGSREKLFF. CDR3 bases: TGTGCCAGCAGCTTAGGTTCCAGGGAAAAACTGTTTTTT.